This TCR beta chain originates from a study of shared clonotypes between healthy human individuals. The study, taken as a whole, reports: Only blood was sampled; tissue repertoires likely differ. Clonotypes not shared had lower generation probabilities than those common to all four donors. Few donors limited the genetic and exposure-history diversity represented.

In regard to this clone: Its cognate antigen is unknown.

Splitting of CD4+ cells produced CD45RA+ naive and CD45RA-negative memory subsets. Profiled with immunoSEQ multiplex PCR; TCRdb holds only in-frame clones, not every one. The sample records 2 million to 2.5 million clones, approximately 96% being singletons. Germline V gene data show CDR1 as SGHDT and CDR2 as YYEEEE. V gave up 1 base and J gave up 7 bases, with 15 bases separating them. The CDR3 runs to 15 residues. The rearrangement uses TRBV5-6 and TRBJ2-1, with D hard to call. The TCR comes from a man in his late teens or twenties in good health. The specimen was naive CD4+ T cells sorted from blood. Stated subset: CD45RA+ positively selected. In DNA, the CDR3 is TGTGCCAGCAGCTTGATCCGTCTGGGATCGAATGAGCAGTTCTTC. It yields the protein CASSLIRLGSNEQFF.